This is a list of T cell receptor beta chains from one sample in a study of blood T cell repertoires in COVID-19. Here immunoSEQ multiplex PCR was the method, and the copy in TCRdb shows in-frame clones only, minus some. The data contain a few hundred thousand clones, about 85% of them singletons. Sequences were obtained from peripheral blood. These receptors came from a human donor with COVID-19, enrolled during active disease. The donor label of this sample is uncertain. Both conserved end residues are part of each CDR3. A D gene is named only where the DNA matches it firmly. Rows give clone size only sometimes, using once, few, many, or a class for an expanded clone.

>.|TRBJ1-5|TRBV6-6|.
TGTGCCAGCACCAACCCCGGGAACAATCAGCCCCAGCATTTT
CASTNPGNNQPQHF
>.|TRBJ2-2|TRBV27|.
TGTGCCATAAGCCCCAGGGGCCTGCTCGGGGAGCTGTTTTTT
CAISPRGLLGELFF
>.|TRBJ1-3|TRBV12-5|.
TGTGCTAGTGGTTTGGTAGGTTTGGTAGCTAGCTCTGGAAACACCATATATTTT
CASGLVGLVASSGNTIYF
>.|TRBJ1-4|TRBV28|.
TGTGCCAGCAGCCGGGATTCATCAAACCAGGAAAAACTGTTTTTT
CASSRDSSNQEKLFF
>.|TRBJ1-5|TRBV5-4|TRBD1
TGTGCCACTCGACAGGGGGAAAATCAGCCCCAGCATTTT
CATRQGENQPQHF
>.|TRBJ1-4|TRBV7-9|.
TGTGCCAGCAGCTTAGTGGCAGGGGCCCATGAAAAACTGTTTTTT
CASSLVAGAHEKLFF
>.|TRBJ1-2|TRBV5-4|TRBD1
TGTGCCAGCAGCATCGACAGGGCCGGCGGCTACACCTTC
CASSIDRAGGYTF
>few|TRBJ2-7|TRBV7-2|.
TGTGCCAGCAGCCCCCAGGGGTCTAGTTACGAGCAGTACTTC
CASSPQGSSYEQYF
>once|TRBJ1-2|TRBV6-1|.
TGTGCCAGCAGTGAACAGGGCGGCTTCTATGGCTACACCTTC
CASSEQGGFYGYTF
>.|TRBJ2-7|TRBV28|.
TGTGCCATAGTAGACCGACGGGAAGGAGTGAGCGAGCAGTACTTC
CAIVDRREGVSEQYF
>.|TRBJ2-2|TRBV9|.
TGTGCCAGCAGCGTAAGTTTCCAGGGGAAGGCAAGGGACACCGGGGAGCTGTTTTTT
CASSVSFQGKARDTGELFF
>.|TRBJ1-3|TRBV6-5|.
TGTGCCAGCAGTCCCGGGGGGGCAAGGGGAAACACCATATATTTT
CASSPGGARGNTIYF
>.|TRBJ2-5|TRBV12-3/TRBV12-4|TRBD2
TGTGCCAGCATGGCGGGAGGGGAGACCCAGTACTTC
CASMAGGETQYF
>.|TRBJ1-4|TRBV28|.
TGTGCCAGCAGTACCCGGACAGCAACTAATGAAAAACTGTTTTTT
CASSTRTATNEKLFF
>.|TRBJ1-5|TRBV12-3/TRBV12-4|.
TGTGCCAGCAGTTTGAAAGAGGGGCCCCAGCATTTT
CASSLKEGPQHF
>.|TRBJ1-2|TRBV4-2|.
TGTGCCAGCAGCCAAGAACGGGGGGCAGCCGGCACCTACTATGGCTACACCTTC
CASSQERGAAGTYYGYTF
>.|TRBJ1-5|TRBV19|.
TGTGCCAGTAGTCCCCGACGGGGGGCCAATCAGCCCCAGCATTTT
CASSPRRGANQPQHF
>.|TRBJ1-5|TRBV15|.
TGTGCCACCAGCAACGGGGGGGATCAGCCCCAGCATTTT
CATSNGGDQPQHF
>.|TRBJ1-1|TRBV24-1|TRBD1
TGTGCCACCAGGGATAACAGGGGGAACACTGAAGCTTTCTTT
CATRDNRGNTEAFF
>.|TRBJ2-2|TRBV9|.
TGTGCCAGCAGCAAAGATAGCGGGGAGCTGTTTTTT
CASSKDSGELFF
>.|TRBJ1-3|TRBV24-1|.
TGTGCCACCAGTGATAAAGAGACTGGAAACACCATATATTTT
CATSDKETGNTIYF
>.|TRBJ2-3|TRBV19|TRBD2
TGTGGGGCGGGAGGACGAGCAGATACGCAGTATTTT
CGAGGRADTQYF
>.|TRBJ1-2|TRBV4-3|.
TGCGCCAGCAGCCAAGAGCACGGAGCCTATGGCTACACCTTC
CASSQEHGAYGYTF
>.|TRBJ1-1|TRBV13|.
TGTGCCAGCAACCTCAAGGCAGGGACATACAGCAAAACGAACACTGAAGCTTTCTTT
CASNLKAGTYSKTNTEAFF
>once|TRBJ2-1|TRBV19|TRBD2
TGTGCCAGTAGTACAGGGACTAGCGGGAGTGCCACAAATGAGCAGTTCTTC
CASSTGTSGSATNEQFF
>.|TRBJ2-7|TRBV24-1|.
TGTGCCACCAGTGATGCGCCGAACTACGAGCAGTACTTC
CATSDAPNYEQYF
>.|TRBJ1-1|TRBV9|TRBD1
TGTGCCAGCAGCGTAGAGTTGACAGGGGTAGGAAACACTGAAGCTTTCTTT
CASSVELTGVGNTEAFF
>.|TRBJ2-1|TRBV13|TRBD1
TGTGCCAGCAGCCCCCAGGGGACAGGGGGCCTAAATGAGCAGTTCTTC
CASSPQGTGGLNEQFF
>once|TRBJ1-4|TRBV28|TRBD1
TGTGCCAGCACCCTACCGTCAGGGGGTGGGGAAAAACTGTTTTTT
CASTLPSGGGEKLFF
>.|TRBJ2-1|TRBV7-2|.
TGTGCCAGCAGCGTAGGGAGGATCAATGAGCAGTTCTTC
CASSVGRINEQFF
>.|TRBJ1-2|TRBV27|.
TGTGCCAGCAGTTTGTCGGGGGTGGGTGGCTACACCTTC
CASSLSGVGGYTF
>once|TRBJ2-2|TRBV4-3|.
TGCGCCAGCAGCCAAGATAGTCGCACAGGGACGACCGGGGAGCTGTTTTTT
CASSQDSRTGTTGELFF
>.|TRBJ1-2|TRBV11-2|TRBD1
TGTGCCAGCAGCCGAAGGGGACAGGGGTCGGGCTACACCTTC
CASSRRGQGSGYTF
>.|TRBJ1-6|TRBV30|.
TGTGCCTGGAGTGTACTGGGGCAGTCGAATTCACCCCTCCACTTT
CAWSVLGQSNSPLHF
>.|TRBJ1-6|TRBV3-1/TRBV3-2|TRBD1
TGTGCCAGCAGCCAAGGATCCGGGACAGGGTTTAATTCACCCCTCCACTTT
CASSQGSGTGFNSPLHF
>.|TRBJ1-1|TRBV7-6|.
TGTGCCAGCAGCTTAGCCGGGCCGCGGGCGAACACTGAAGCTTTCTTT
CASSLAGPRANTEAFF
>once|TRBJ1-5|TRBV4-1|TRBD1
TGCGCCAGCAGCCCTCTTGACAGGGGGGTAATGCAGCCCCAGCATTTT
CASSPLDRGVMQPQHF
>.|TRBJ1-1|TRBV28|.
TGTGCCAGCACCTTGAACACTGAAGCTTTCTTT
CASTLNTEAFF
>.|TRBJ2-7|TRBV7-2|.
TGTGCCAGCAGCTTAGGGCCAGGGGCCTACGAGCAGTACTTC
CASSLGPGAYEQYF
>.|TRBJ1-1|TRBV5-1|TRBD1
TGCGCCAGCAGCTGGTCCCCCGGGACAGGGAACACTGAAGCTTTCTTT
CASSWSPGTGNTEAFF
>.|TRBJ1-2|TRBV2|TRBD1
TGTGCCAGCAAGAGGACAGGGATGGCGATCTATGGCTACACCTTC
CASKRTGMAIYGYTF
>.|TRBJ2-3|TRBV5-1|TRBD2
TGCGCCAGCAGCTTGGAGGGTAGCGGGAGAGTAGATACGCAGTATTTT
CASSLEGSGRVDTQYF
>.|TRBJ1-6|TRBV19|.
TGTGCCAGTAGAATTGATCAGGGCGCCTATAATTCACCCCTCCACTTT
CASRIDQGAYNSPLHF
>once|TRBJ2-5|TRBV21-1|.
TGTGCCAGCAGCAAGAGAGCGGGGTGGCAAGAGACCCAGTACTTC
CASSKRAGWQETQYF
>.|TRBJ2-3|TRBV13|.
TGTGCCAGCAGCTCCCCCCGGACTTCAGATACGCAGTATTTT
CASSSPRTSDTQYF
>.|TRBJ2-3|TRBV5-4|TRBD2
TGTGCCAGCAGAATCCAACTAGCGGGAGTGGCAGATACGCAGTATTTT
CASRIQLAGVADTQYF
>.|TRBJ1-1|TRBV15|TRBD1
TGTGCCACCAGCAGAGGAGGGGGCTGGACTGAAGCTTTCTTT
CATSRGGGWTEAFF
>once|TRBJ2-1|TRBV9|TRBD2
TGTGCCAGCAGCGTAGTCCTACTAGCGGGATACAATGAGCAGTTCTTC
CASSVVLLAGYNEQFF
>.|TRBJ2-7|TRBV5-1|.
TGCGCCAGCAGCTCGGACAGATCGTTAGGGCAGTACTTC
CASSSDRSLGQYF
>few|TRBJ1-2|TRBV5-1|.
TGCGCCAGCAGCCCGCCCGGGGGGGCGCCTGGCTACACCTTC
CASSPPGGAPGYTF
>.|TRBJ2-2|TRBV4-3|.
TGCGCCAGCAGCCAAGATACGCCTAGGAACACCGGGGAGCTGTTTTTT
CASSQDTPRNTGELFF
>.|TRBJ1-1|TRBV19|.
TGTGCCAGTACGGAGACCATGAACACTGAAGCTTTCTTT
CASTETMNTEAFF
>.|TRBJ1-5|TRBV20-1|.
TGCAGTGCTAGTTTGAGGGAGGAACAGCCCCAGCATTTT
CSASLREEQPQHF
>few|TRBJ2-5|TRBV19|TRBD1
TGTGCCAGTAGTATCGGGACAGGGGAGCAAGAGACCCAGTACTTC
CASSIGTGEQETQYF
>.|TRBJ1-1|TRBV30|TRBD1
TGTGCCTGGAGGACAGGGACGAACACTGAAGCTTTCTTT
CAWRTGTNTEAFF
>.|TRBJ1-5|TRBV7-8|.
TGTGCCAGCAGCTTAATCGCTGGGGCCGGCAATCAGCCCCAGCATTTT
CASSLIAGAGNQPQHF
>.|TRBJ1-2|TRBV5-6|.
TGTGCCAGCAGCTTCGGCCGGGGGAACTATGGCTACACCTTC
CASSFGRGNYGYTF
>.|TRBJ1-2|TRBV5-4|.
TGTGCCAGCAGCTTGGCGACAGTTAACTATGGCTACACCTTC
CASSLATVNYGYTF
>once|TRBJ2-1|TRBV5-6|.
TGTGCCAGCAGCTTTTATGACTACGATGTCGCCGAGCAGTTCTTC
CASSFYDYDVAEQFF